The source of this T cell receptor (beta chain) is a study of cytomegalovirus exposure and HLA in healthy donors. Trimming cost V 1 base and J 8 bases; bases outside gene matches: 5. CDR1 and CDR2 from the germline V gene are SEHNR and FQNEAQ (reference sequence). This CDR3 is built from 16 residues. Sequencing used immunoSEQ multiplex PCR; TCRdb keeps in-frame clones, though not all of them. This sample yields some 150,000 clones, of which 87% are seen a single time; less than 5.5% belongs to the top ten. The material sequenced was PBMCs. This TCR came from a man aged 18 to 29 in good health and CMV-seropositive. This chain uses TRBV7-9 with TRBJ2-1; 13 bases fit TRBD2. DNA for the CDR3: TGTGCCAGCAGCTTAGGGACTAGCGGGAGTATCGATGAGCAGTTCTTC. As protein: CASSLGTSGSIDEQFF.